The entry that follows covers one T cell receptor (beta chain) sequence. Its specificity is unknown. Regarding donors, all were healthy bone marrow donors. Amplification used 60 Vbeta primers and 13 Jbeta primers. This table comes from immunoSEQ multiplex PCR, and its TCRdb copy is limited to in-frame clones, with some not included. The sample consists of 150,000 to 200,000 clones, roughly 86% of them appearing once. This sample is part of a study of cytomegalovirus exposure and HLA in healthy donors. At the level of the study: In an earlier analysis, some 110 million unique TCR beta sequences were found from 150 million to 200 million T cells. Findings of the study overall: Several of the most significant clusters appeared linked to common viral pathogens, based on a later analysis.

The CDR3 has 16 amino acids. V dropped 4 bases and J dropped 5 bases, with 19 bases sitting between them. Germline-derived CDR1 and CDR2 are SGHDN and FVKESK. Sequencing input: PBMCs. This clonotype originated in a woman between 18 and 29 years old in good health and CMV-seronegative. V is TRBV14 and J is TRBJ2-3; TRBD2 is a possible D gene (5 bases). CDR3 bases: TGTGCCAGCAGCCCCCAAGAACGCCAAAGCGGAGATACGCAGTATTTT. It yields the protein CASSPQERQSGDTQYF.